This TCR beta chain is from a study of blood T cell repertoires in COVID-19. Study summary: Acute-phase and convalescent COVID-19 samples originated in the United States, Italy and Spain. Sample material is recorded as cDNA or gDNA derived from T cells, B-cell-depleted T cells, or PBMCs.

This CDR3 comprises 13 residues. V gave up 3 bases and J gave up 2 bases, with 7 bases separating them. CDR1 and CDR2 (germline): SEHNR, FQNEAQ (reference sequence). As handled by the study authors: Estimation of nucleated cell counts was performed using reference gene primer amplification. The assay was immunoSEQ multiplex PCR, and TCRdb's table has in-frame clones only and misses some. The DNA gave D and trimming, while V, J and clone size come from that table. Among some 230,000 clones, about 85% were seen once, and the ten largest hold roughly 5.3%. This chain uses TRBV7-9 with TRBJ1-1; D ambiguous. Source material: peripheral blood. This TCR came from a woman aged 55-70 years who had recovered from COVID-19. The CDR3 DNA reads as TGTGCCAGCAGCTTGGAGGTAAACACTGAAGCTTTCTTT. It is translated as CASSLEVNTEAFF. Full variable domain (rest looked up from reference TRBV7-9 and TRBJ1-1): DTGVSQNPRHKITKRGQNVTFRCDPISEHNRLYWYRQTLGQGPEFLTYFQNEAQLEKSRLLSDRFSAERPKGSFSTLEIQRTEQGDSAMYLCASSLEVNTEAFFGQGTRLTVV.